A single T cell receptor beta chain is shown here with its context. The antigen is not known. One base away lies a much larger clone, so this may be a sequencing read error. A J-beta primer mix and a sample-barcoded 5' primer were used in a second PCR of roughly 7 to 12 cycles. The authors tagged each cDNA molecule using a template-switch adaptor with 12 random nucleotides. A single record per CDR3 protein comes from TCRdb applying MiXCR to the 5' RACE reads. The sample includes 1,800,000 or so distinct CDR3 sequences, around 40% of them seen just once. The sample originates from a study of blood T cells in healthy people across ages. PBMCs, at least 6 million per sample, were isolated. Study-wide results and limits: Samples with more naive T cells showed higher observed beta diversity. Because donor CMV status was unknown, expanded clonotype changes were possibly confounded.

Germline V gene data show CDR1 as SQVTM and CDR2 as ANQGSEA. The CDR3 runs to 15 residues. The source of this sequence is a human donor in good health. Sequencing was performed on blood. The chain links TRBV29-1 to TRBJ2-6, with D perhaps TRBD1 or TRBD2 (5 bases each). DNA for the CDR3: TGCAGCGTTGGGGCGGGTGGCTCTGGGGCCAACGTCCGGACTTTC. Translating gives CSVGAGGSGANVRTF. The full variable domain, rest sourced from reference TRBV29-1 and TRBJ2-6, is SAVISQKPSRDICQRGTSLTIQCQVDSQVTMMFWYRQQPGQSLTLIATANQGSEATYESGFVIDKFPISRPNLTFSTLTVSNMSPEDSSIYLCSVGAGGSGANVRTFGAGSRLTVL.